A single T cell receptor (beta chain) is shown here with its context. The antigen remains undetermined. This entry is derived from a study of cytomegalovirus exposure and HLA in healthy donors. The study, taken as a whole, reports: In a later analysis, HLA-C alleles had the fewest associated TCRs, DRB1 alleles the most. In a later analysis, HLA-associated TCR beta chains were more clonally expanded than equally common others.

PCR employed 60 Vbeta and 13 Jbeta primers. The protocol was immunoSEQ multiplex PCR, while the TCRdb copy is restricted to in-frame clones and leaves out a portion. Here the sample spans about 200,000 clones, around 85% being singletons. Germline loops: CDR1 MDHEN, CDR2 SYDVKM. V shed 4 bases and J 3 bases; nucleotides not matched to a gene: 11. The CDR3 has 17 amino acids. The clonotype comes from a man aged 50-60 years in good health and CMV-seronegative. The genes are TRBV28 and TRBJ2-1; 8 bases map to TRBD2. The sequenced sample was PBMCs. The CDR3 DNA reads TGTGCCAGCAGTTCTCCCTCGGGGGGGGCAAACTACAATGAGCAGTTCTTC. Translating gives CASSSPSGGANYNEQFF.